Here is one TCR beta chain with its context. These data are taken from a study of blood T cell repertoires in COVID-19. Germline CDR1 reads MNHEY; CDR2 reads SVGEGT. The V end lost 4 bases, the J end lost 0 bases, and 10 bases lay between the germline ends. This CDR3 comprises 15 residues. Study processing details: Amplification of reference gene primers was used by the study to estimate nucleated cell counts. Some clones are missing from TCRdb's copy, which holds only in-frame ones; the method was immunoSEQ multiplex PCR. The V and J calls and clone size are taken from that table; D and trimming were inferred from the DNA. The table lists 260,000 or so clones, approximately 85% of them singletons.

Sequencing used peripheral blood. This clonotype was obtained from a human donor in a cohort sampled during active COVID-19. The chain employs TRBV6-2 or TRBV6-3 and TRBJ1-5; D remains unclear. CDR3 DNA sequence: TGTGCCAGCAGTTCCCGCAGTTATAGCAATCAGCCCCAGCATTTT. Protein product: CASSSRSYSNQPQHF.